This T cell receptor (beta chain) appears in the sequencing data of a study of blood T cell repertoires in COVID-19. CDR1 and CDR2 (germline): SGHTA, FQGTGA. Unmatched junction bases numbered 11, after V lost 5 bases and J lost 4 bases. This CDR3 spans 16 amino acids. Measured with immunoSEQ multiplex PCR; TCRdb has only the in-frame clones, and not every one. The table includes almost 250,000 clones, about 89% detected once. Enrolled through a virtual design, the participants were between roughly 18 and 95 years of age and came from about two dozen US areas. Sequenced sample: PBMCs or T cells enriched from blood (not recorded which). The V gene is TRBV7-3, the J gene TRBJ2-3; 8 nucleotides match TRBD2. This sequence originates from a woman aged 25 to 39 who had recovered from COVID-19. The DNA for the CDR3 is TGTGCCAGCAGCCAAACCGGGACTAGGCGGGCAGATACGCAGTATTTT. Protein sequence: CASSQTGTRRADTQYF.